This is a list of T cell receptor beta chains from one sample in a study of blood T cell repertoires in COVID-19. Produced via immunoSEQ multiplex PCR; TCRdb's table is partial and in-frame only. The profile shows roughly 110,000 clones, roughly two thirds of them singletons. Sequenced sample: peripheral blood. Receptor source: a human donor with acute or convalescent COVID-19. The donor label of this sample is uncertain. Each CDR3 is given with its conserved first and last residue. The D gene is left open where the match is weak. Rows give clone size only sometimes, using once, few, many, or a class for an expanded clone.

d_gene	v_gene	j_gene	abundance	CDR3nt	CDR3aa
TRBD1	TRBV19	TRBJ2-3	.	TGTGCCAGTAGTCACCGGGACAGGGGCACAGATACGCAGTATTTT	CASSHRDRGTDTQYF
.	TRBV3-1/TRBV3-2	TRBJ1-4	.	TGTGCCAGCAGCCAAGGATCATCAGCTAATGAAAAACTGTTTTTT	CASSQGSSANEKLFF
TRBD1	TRBV4-1	TRBJ1-1	.	TGCGCCAGCAGCCTTCCGGGGACAGCCGACACTGAAGCTTTCTTT	CASSLPGTADTEAFF
TRBD1	TRBV6-6	TRBJ2-1	few	TGTGCCAGCAGTTACCTCGGGACAGTCTACAATGAGCAGTTCTTC	CASSYLGTVYNEQFF
TRBD2	TRBV18	TRBJ2-5	few	TGTGCCAGCTCACTGGGACTACAAGAGACCCAGTACTTC	CASSLGLQETQYF
.	TRBV4-1	TRBJ2-2	.	TGCGCCAGCAGCCTCCAAGGGGGGGCAGGCGGGGAGCTGTTTTTT	CASSLQGGAGGELFF
.	TRBV3-1/TRBV3-2	TRBJ2-2	few	TGTGCCAGCAGCCAAGAAAGACTACTAACTCGCACCGGGGAGCTGTTTTTT	CASSQERLLTRTGELFF
.	TRBV7-9	TRBJ2-5	few	TGTGCCAGCAGCTTAGCTGGTGCTAGCAGGTACCAAGAGACCCAGTACTTC	CASSLAGASRYQETQYF
.	TRBV9	TRBJ2-7	.	TGTGCCAGCAGCGTAGGTCAGGGCACCCCCTACGAGCAGTACTTC	CASSVGQGTPYEQYF
TRBD1	TRBV5-1	TRBJ1-2	.	TGCGCCAGCAGCTTGGGGGACAGTAACTATGGCTACACCTTC	CASSLGDSNYGYTF
TRBD1	TRBV7-9	TRBJ2-1	.	TGTGCCAGCAGCCCGAACTCCGGGACAGGGCCCCATGAGCAGTTCTTC	CASSPNSGTGPHEQFF
.	TRBV5-1	TRBJ2-1	.	TGCGCCAGCAGCTTGTACCCGGGGAATGAGCAGTTCTTC	CASSLYPGNEQFF
TRBD1	TRBV18	TRBJ1-6	.	TGTGCCAGCTCACCTTTTGGGACAGGGATGGCACCCCTCCACTTT	CASSPFGTGMAPLHF
TRBD2	TRBV5-1	TRBJ2-4	.	TGCGCCAGCAGCGGGGGGGTCTCTCTGAGGGAAAACATTCAGTACTTC	CASSGGVSLRENIQYF
.	TRBV10-3	TRBJ1-4	.	TGTGCCATCAGTGGCGGTCAGGGAGGCGAAAAACTGTTTTTT	CAISGGQGGEKLFF
TRBD1	TRBV18	TRBJ1-2	.	TGTGCCAGCTCAGAAGACAGGGACTATGGCTACACCTTC	CASSEDRDYGYTF
.	TRBV7-3	TRBJ2-5	once	TGTGCCAGCAGCATCACGGGTTCCAGGGGGACCCAGTACTTC	CASSITGSRGTQYF
TRBD1	TRBV9	TRBJ2-5	.	TGTGCCAGCAGCTTACGACAGGGGGCGCTGGAGACCCAGTACTTC	CASSLRQGALETQYF
.	TRBV18	TRBJ1-3	.	TGTGCCAGCTCCACCACAGGGACTGGAAACACCATATATTTT	CASSTTGTGNTIYF
TRBD1	TRBV6-1	TRBJ2-5	.	TGTGCCAGCAGTGAAGCGGGACAGACACCGTACCAAGAGACCCAGTACTTC	CASSEAGQTPYQETQYF
TRBD1	TRBV7-2	TRBJ2-1	.	TGTGCCAGCAGCTTAGAGGCAGGGGGACCCTACAATGAGCAGTTCTTC	CASSLEAGGPYNEQFF
.	TRBV6-6	TRBJ1-6	.	TGTGCCAGCAGTTACTCCGGGATTGAGGATTCACCCCTCCACTTT	CASSYSGIEDSPLHF
.	TRBV6-5	TRBJ1-3	.	TGTGCCAGCAGGGCACAGGGCGCTGGAAACACCATATATTTT	CASRAQGAGNTIYF
.	TRBV7-6	TRBJ2-3	.	TGTGCCAGCAGCGGACCCAAATGGGGCAGGGGACGAGCAGCAGATACGCAGTATTTT	CASSGPKWGRGRAADTQYF
.	TRBV25-1	TRBJ2-5	once	TGTGCCAGCCTCGGGCGAGGGAAAGAGACCCAGTACTTC	CASLGRGKETQYF
.	TRBV6-5	TRBJ1-1	.	TGTGCCAGCAGTAGTCAGGGTTACATGAACACTGAAGCTTTCTTT	CASSSQGYMNTEAFF
TRBD1	TRBV12-3/TRBV12-4	TRBJ1-6	many	TGTGCCAGCAAGACAGGGATTTTCTCACCCCTCCACTTT	CASKTGIFSPLHF
TRBD1	TRBV9	TRBJ1-6	.	TGTGCCAGCAGCGTAGGGGCAGGGGGCTATAATTCACCCCTCCACTTT	CASSVGAGGYNSPLHF
TRBD2	TRBV24-1	TRBJ2-3	once	TGTGCCACCAGTGACCGCCGGACGGGGGGTTTCACAGATACGCAGTATTTT	CATSDRRTGGFTDTQYF
TRBD1	TRBV29-1	TRBJ1-2	.	TGCAGCGTGGGGGACAGGGTCGTAAGTCAAGGCTACACCTTC	CSVGDRVVSQGYTF
.	TRBV19	TRBJ1-4	.	TGTGCCAGTAGTATAGCTAGGGGTATTAGGGGGGGCCTTATGGAAAAACTGTTTTTT	CASSIARGIRGGLMEKLFF
TRBD2	TRBV7-9	TRBJ2-1	.	TGTGCCAGCAGCGTGACTAGCGGGGCGCGAAATGAGCAGTTCTTC	CASSVTSGARNEQFF
TRBD1	TRBV12-3/TRBV12-4	TRBJ1-4	few	TGTGCCAGCAGCCCCGACAGGGGTGAAAAACTGTTTTTT	CASSPDRGEKLFF
TRBD2	TRBV7-2	TRBJ2-2	.	TGTGCCAGCAGCCTCGGGACTACGCGCACCGGGGAGCTGTTTTTT	CASSLGTTRTGELFF
TRBD1	TRBV30	TRBJ2-1	few	TGTGCCTGGGTGAGGGGCAGGGGGTACAATGAGCAGTTCTTC	CAWVRGRGYNEQFF
.	TRBV19	TRBJ1-5	.	TGTGCCAGTAGTCCAAAGCCAGGGTCCAATCAGCCCCAGCATTTT	CASSPKPGSNQPQHF
.	TRBV10-3	TRBJ1-6	many	TGTGCCATCAGTGCCAGTATCAGTTCACCCCTCCACTTT	CAISASISSPLHF
.	TRBV27	TRBJ2-5	few	TGTGCCAGCAGTAACTACAGGGATGAGACCCAGTACTTC	CASSNYRDETQYF
.	TRBV4-1	TRBJ1-5	.	TGCGCCAGCAGCCAACAGGGGTATAGCAATCAGCCCCAGCATTTT	CASSQQGYSNQPQHF
.	TRBV5-1	TRBJ2-7	.	TGCGCCAGCAGGCGATCGAGTCAGGATGGGCTCGAGCAGTACTTC	CASRRSSQDGLEQYF
.	TRBV6-1	TRBJ1-2	.	TGTGCCAGCAGTGAACCCCCCACAGACAACTATGGCTACACCTTC	CASSEPPTDNYGYTF
TRBD2	TRBV2	TRBJ2-1	few	TGTGCCAGCAGTGAAGCCTGGGGACTAGCGGGGGGGGATGAGCAGTTCTTC	CASSEAWGLAGGDEQFF
TRBD1	TRBV5-5	TRBJ1-1	.	TGTGCCAGCAGCTTGGACAGGGGGTACACTGAAGCTTTCTTT	CASSLDRGYTEAFF
TRBD1	TRBV11-2	TRBJ1-4	.	TGTGCCAGCAGCCCGACAGGGGGCTTTATGGCTAATGAAAAACTGTTTTTT	CASSPTGGFMANEKLFF
.	TRBV5-1	TRBJ2-7	.	TGCGCCAGCAGACCCGCGGGTTGGATGTCCTACGAGCAGTACTTC	CASRPAGWMSYEQYF
.	TRBV12-3/TRBV12-4	TRBJ1-2	.	TGTGCCAGCAGTTCAGGGGATGGCTACACCTTC	CASSSGDGYTF
.	TRBV4-1	TRBJ1-1	.	TGCGCCAGCAGCCAAGGCCGAGCGGGGAACACTGAAGCTTTCTTT	CASSQGRAGNTEAFF
TRBD2	TRBV11-2	TRBJ2-5	.	TGTGCCAGCAGCTCCGCGGGGGGGTCAGGGGAGACCCAGTACTTC	CASSSAGGSGETQYF
TRBD1	TRBV5-1	TRBJ2-7	.	TGCGCCAGCAGCCTAGGGACAGGTATCTCCTACGAGCAGTACTTC	CASSLGTGISYEQYF
TRBD2	TRBV6-5	TRBJ2-7	many	TGTGCCAGCAGGAGACTAGCGGGGGGCTACGAGCAGTACTTC	CASRRLAGGYEQYF
TRBD1	TRBV3-1/TRBV3-2	TRBJ1-2	.	TGTGCCAGCAGCCTCGACAGGGGTGGCTACACCTTC	CASSLDRGGYTF